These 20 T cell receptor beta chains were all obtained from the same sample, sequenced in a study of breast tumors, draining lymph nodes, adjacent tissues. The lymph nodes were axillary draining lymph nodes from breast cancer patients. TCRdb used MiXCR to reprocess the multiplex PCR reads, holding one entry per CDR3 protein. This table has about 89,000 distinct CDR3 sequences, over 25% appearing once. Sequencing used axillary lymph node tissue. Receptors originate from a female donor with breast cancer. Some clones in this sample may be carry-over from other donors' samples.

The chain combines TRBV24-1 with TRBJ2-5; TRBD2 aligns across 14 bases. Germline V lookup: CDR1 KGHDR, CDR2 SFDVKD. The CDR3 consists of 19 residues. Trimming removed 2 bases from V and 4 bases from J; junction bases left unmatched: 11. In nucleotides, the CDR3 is TGTGCCACCAGTGATTCGGGACTAGCGGGAGTGGTTAGGGGAGAGACCCAGTACTTC. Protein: CATSDSGLAGVVRGETQYF.

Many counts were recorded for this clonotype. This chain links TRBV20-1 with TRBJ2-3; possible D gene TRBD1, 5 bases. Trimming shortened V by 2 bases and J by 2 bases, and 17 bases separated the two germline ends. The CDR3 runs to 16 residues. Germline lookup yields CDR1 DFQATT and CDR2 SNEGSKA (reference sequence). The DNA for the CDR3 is TGCAGTGCTAGATACGCTTCAGGTGGACACACAGATACGCAGTATTTT. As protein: CSARYASGGHTDTQYF.

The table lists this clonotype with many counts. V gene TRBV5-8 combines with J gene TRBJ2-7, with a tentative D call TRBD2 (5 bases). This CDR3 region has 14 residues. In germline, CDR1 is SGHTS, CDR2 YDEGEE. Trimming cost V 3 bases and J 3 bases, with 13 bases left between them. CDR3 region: CASSSAAGGYEQYF. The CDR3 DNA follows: TGTGCCAGCAGCTCAGCGGCCGGCGGCTACGAGCAGTACTTC.

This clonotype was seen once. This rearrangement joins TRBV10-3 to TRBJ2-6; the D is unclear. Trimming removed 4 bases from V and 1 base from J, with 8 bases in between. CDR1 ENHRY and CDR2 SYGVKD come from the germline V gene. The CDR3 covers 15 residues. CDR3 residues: CAISVEGSGANVLTF. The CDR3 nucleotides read TGTGCCATCAGTGTGGAAGGGTCTGGGGCCAACGTCCTGACTTTC.

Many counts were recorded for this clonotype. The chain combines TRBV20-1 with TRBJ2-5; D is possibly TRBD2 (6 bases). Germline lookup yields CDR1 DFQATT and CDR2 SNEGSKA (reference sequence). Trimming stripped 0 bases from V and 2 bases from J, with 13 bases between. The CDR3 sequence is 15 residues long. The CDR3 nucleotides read TGCAGTGCTAGAGATGCTGCGGGGTTGCAAGAGACCCAGTACTTC. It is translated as CSARDAAGLQETQYF.

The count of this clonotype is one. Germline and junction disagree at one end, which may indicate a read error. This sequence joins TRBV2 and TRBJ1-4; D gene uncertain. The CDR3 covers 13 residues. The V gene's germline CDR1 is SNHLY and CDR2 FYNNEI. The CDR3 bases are TGTACCAGCAGATCGGACCGCTATGAAAAGCTGTTTTTT. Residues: CTSRSDRYEKLFF.

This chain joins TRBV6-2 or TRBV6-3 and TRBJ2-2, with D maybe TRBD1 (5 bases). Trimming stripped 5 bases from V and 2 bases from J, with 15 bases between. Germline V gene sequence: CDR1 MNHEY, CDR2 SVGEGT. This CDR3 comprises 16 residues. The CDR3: CASSRWAGRNTGELFF. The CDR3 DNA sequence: TGTGCCAGCAGTCGGTGGGCAGGGCGAAACACCGGGGAGCTGTTTTTT.

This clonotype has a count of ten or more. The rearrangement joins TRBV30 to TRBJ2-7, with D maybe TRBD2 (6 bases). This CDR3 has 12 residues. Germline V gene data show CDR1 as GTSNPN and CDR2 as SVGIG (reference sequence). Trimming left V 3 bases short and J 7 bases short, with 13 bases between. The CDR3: CAWRDARGEQYF. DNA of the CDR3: TGTGCCTGGAGAGACGCACGGGGGGAGCAGTACTTC.

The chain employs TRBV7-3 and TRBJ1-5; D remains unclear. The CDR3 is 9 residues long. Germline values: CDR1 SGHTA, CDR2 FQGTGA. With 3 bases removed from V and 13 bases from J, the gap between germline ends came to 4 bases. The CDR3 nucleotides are TGTGCCAGCAGCTTGGGACAGCATTTT. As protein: CASSLGQHF.

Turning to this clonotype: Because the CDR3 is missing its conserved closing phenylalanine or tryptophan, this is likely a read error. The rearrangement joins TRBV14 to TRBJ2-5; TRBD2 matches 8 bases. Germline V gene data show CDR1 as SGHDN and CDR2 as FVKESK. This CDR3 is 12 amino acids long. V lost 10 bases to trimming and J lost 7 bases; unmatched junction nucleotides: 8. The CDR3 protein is CATLLAVGTQYL. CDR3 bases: TGTGCCACCTTACTAGCGGTAGGGACCCAGTACCTC.

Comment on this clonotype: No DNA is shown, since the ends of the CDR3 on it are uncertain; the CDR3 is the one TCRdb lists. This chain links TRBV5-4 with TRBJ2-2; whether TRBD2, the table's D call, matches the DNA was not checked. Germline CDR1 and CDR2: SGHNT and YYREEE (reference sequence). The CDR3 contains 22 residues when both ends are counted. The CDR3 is CASSFGNNYGYTFGSGTGELFF.

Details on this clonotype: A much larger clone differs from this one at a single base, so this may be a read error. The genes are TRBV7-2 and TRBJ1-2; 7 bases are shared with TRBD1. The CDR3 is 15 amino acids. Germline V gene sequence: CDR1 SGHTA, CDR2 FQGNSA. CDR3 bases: TGTGCCAGCAGCTTAGCCCCCCAGGGGGACTATGGCTACCCCTTC. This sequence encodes CASSLAPQGDYGYPF.

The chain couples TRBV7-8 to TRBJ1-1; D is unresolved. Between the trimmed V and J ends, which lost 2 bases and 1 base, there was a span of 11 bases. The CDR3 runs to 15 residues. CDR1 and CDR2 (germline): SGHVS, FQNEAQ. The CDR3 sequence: CASSLFPESNTEAFF. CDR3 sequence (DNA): TGTGCCAGCAGCTTATTTCCAGAATCGAACACTGAAGCTTTCTTT.

The CDR3: CSVGNLAGGGTQYF. The CDR3 region has the DNA TGCAGCGTTGGCAACCTAGCGGGAGGAGGGACCCAGTACTTC. This chain links TRBV29-1 with TRBJ2-5; 11 bases agree with TRBD2. Germline V lookup: CDR1 SQVTM, CDR2 ANQGSEA. CDR3 length: 14 amino acids. V lost 4 bases and J lost 7; bases outside the gene matches: 8.

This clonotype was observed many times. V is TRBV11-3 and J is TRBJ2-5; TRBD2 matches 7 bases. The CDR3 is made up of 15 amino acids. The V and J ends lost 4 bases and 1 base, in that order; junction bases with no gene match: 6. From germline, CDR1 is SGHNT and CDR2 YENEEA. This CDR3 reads CASSWDGRRQETQYF. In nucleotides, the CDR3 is TGTGCCAGCAGCTGGGACGGGAGGCGCCAAGAGACCCAGTACTTC.

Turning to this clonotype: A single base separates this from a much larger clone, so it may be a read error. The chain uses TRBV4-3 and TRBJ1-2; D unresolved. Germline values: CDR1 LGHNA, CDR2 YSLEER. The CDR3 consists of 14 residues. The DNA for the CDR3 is TGCGCCAGCAGCCAAGTATCAGGTCGCCATGGCTACGCCTTC. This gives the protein CASSQVSGRHGYAF.

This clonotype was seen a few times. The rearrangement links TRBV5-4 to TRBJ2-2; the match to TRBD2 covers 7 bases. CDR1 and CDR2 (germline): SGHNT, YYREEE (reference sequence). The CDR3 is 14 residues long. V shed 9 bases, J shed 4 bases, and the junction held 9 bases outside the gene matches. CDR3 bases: TGTGCCACCGCGAGCGGGACTACCACCGGGGAGCTGTTTTTT. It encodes CATASGTTTGELFF.

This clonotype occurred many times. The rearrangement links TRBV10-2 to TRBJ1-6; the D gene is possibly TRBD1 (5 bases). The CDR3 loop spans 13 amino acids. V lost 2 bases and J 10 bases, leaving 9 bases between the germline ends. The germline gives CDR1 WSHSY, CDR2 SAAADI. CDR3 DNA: TGCGCCAGCAGTGAGGAGGGGATCTCACCCCTCCACTTT. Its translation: CASSEEGISPLHF.

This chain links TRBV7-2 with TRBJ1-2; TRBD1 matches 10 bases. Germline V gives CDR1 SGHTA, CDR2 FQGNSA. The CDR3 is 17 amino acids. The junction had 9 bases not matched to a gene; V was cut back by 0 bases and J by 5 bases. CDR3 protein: CASSLAPGQGRGYGYTF. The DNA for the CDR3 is TGTGCCAGCAGCTTAGCTCCGGGACAGGGGAGGGGATATGGCTACACCTTC.

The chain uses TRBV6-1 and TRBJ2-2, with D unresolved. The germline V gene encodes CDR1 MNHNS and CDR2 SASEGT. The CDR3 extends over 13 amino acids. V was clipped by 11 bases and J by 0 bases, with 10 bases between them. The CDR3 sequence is CADRAANTGELFF. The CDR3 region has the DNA TGTGCCGACCGGGCCGCGAACACCGGGGAGCTGTTTTTT.